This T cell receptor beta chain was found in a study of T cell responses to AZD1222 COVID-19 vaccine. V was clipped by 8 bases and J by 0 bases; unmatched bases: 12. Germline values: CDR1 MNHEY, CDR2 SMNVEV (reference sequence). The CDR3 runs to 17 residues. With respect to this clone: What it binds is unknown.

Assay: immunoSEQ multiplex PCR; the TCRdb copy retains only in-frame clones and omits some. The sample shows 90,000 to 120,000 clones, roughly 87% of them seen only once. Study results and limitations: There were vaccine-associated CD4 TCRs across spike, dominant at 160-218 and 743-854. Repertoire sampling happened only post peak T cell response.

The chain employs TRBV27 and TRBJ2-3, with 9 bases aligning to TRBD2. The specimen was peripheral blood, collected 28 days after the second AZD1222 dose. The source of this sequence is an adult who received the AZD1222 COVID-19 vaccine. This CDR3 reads CASVALSGGLSTDTQYF. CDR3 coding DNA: TGTGCCAGCGTTGCTCTTAGCGGGGGCCTTAGCACAGATACGCAGTATTTT.